At least ten counts were recorded for the clone carrying this TCR beta chain. The antigen is undetermined. Trimming at V came to 8 bases and at J to 2 bases, leaving 8 bases not matched to a gene. CDR3 length: 15 residues. Germline assignment: CDR1 MNHEY and CDR2 SMNVEV (reference sequence). The entry originates in a study of glioma-infiltrating T cells. Amplification of TCR alpha and beta CDR3 regions from RNA used iRepertoire nested multiplex PCR. One-step reverse transcription and amplification started from approximately 100-400 ng of tissue mRNA or PBMC total RNA. TCRdb fed the multiplex PCR reads into MiXCR, producing one record per CDR3 protein. The sample gives roughly 120,000 distinct CDR3 sequences, about 23% of which show up once; 13% to 15% is in the top ten. Whole-study findings and limits: Only very few CDR3 sequences appeared in both tissue and blood.

The chain has TRBV27 and TRBJ1-1, with 10 bases matching TRBD1. The TCR comes from a human donor with low-grade glioma or glioblastoma, undergoing nonglioma brain surgery, or in good health (not recorded which). The specimen was glioma tissue, nonneoplastic brain tissue, or PBMCs (not recorded which). CDR3 protein: CASHPLTGGNTEAFF. The CDR3 nucleotides read TGTGCCAGCCACCCACTGACAGGGGGCAACACTGAAGCTTTCTTT.